A selection of T cell receptor beta chains follows, all from one sample in a study of metastatic and nonmetastatic thyroid tumors. TCRdb reanalyzed the PCR reads via MiXCR. The table shows about 40,000 clones, with roughly 11% occurring only once. The sequenced material came from blood. The receptors here all came from a female donor with papillary thyroid cancer or a benign thyroid nodule (not recorded which). Some clones in this sample may be carry-over from other donors' samples. CDR3s include the opening cysteine and the closing phenylalanine or tryptophan. The order of the fields is J gene, V gene, D gene, clone size, CDR3 protein, CDR3 DNA. A D gene is named only where the DNA matches it firmly. Part of the rows lack a size; the others show once, few, many or a class for expanded clones.

TRBJ2-3,TRBV20-1,TRBD2,NA,CSASTRARLAGGSTDTQYF,TGCAGTGCAAGCACACGTGCCCGACTAGCGGGAGGGAGCACAGATACGCAGTATTTT
TRBJ1-1,TRBV6-1,NA,many,CASSDARGRIGTEAFF,TGTGCCAGCAGTGATGCGAGAGGGAGAATCGGCACTGAAGCTTTCTTT
TRBJ1-2,TRBV12-3/TRBV12-4,NA,many,CASSLGRTGTLYGYTF,TGTGCCAGCAGTTTAGGGCGAACCGGGACCCTTTATGGCTACACCTTC
TRBJ2-2,TRBV20-1,NA,many,CSASGTNTGELFF,TGCAGTGCTAGCGGGACGAACACCGGGGAGCTGTTTTTT
TRBJ2-7,TRBV5-4,TRBD2,many,CASSLGGRLSYEQYF,TGTGCCAGCAGCTTGGGCGGGAGGCTCTCCTACGAGCAGTACTTC
TRBJ1-2,TRBV2,NA,many,CASRPLVRGHTYGYTF,TGTGCCAGCAGACCCCTGGTGAGGGGCCACACCTATGGCTACACCTTC
TRBJ2-7,TRBV5-6,TRBD1,NA,CASSPGTGRVQYF,TGTGCCAGCAGCCCCGGGACAGGTCGGGTGCAGTACTTC
TRBJ1-1,TRBV18,NA,many,CASSDTTGATEAFF,TGTGCCAGCTCAGACACTACCGGGGCAACTGAAGCTTTCTTT
TRBJ2-7,TRBV3-1,TRBD1,many,CASSRETGMAYEQYF,TGTGCCAGCAGCCGAGAGACAGGGATGGCGTACGAGCAGTACTTC
TRBJ2-1,TRBV10-3,NA,NA,CASRDWSSYNEQLF,TGTGCCAGCAGGGACTGGAGCTCATACAATGAGCAGTTATTC
TRBJ1-1,TRBV25-1,TRBD1,few,CASSAWTGVEAFF,TGTGCCAGCAGTGCCTGGACAGGAGTCGAAGCTTTCTTT
TRBJ2-5,TRBV7-6,NA,few,CASILGAGSQETQYF,TGTGCCAGCATCTTAGGTGCAGGTTCCCAAGAGACCCAGTACTTC
TRBJ1-5,TRBV24-1,NA,many,CATSPGPLNQPQHF,TGTGCCACCAGTCCGGGACCGCTCAATCAGCCCCAGCATTTT
TRBJ2-5,TRBV7-8,TRBD2,many,CASSLGFSGRYQETQYF,TGTGCCAGCAGCTTAGGTTTTAGCGGGAGATACCAAGAGACCCAGTACTTC
TRBJ2-3,TRBV11-1,TRBD2,many,CASSSREANTDTQYF,TGTGCCAGCAGCTCGCGGGAGGCCAACACAGATACGCAGTATTTT
TRBJ1-1,TRBV11-2,TRBD1,few,CASSSTTGANTEAFF,TGTGCCAGCAGCTCCACCACAGGGGCGAACACTGAAGCTTTCTTT
TRBJ2-7,TRBV25-1,NA,NA,CACSVRAELGRVTYEQYF,TGTGCCTGCAGTGTACGGGCGGAGCTGGGACGGGTAACCTACGAGCAGTACTTC
TRBJ2-3,TRBV11-3,NA,many,CASSPGITSTDTQYF,TGTGCCAGCAGCCCAGGGATCACTAGCACAGATACGCAGTATTTT
TRBJ2-7,TRBV7-6,NA,many,CASSLGANTYEQYF,TGTGCCAGCAGCTTAGGGGCTAACACCTACGAGCAGTACTTC
TRBJ2-3,TRBV11-2,NA,many,CASSLYALSTSTDTQYF,TGTGCCAGCAGCTTGTATGCCCTATCAACTAGCACAGATACGCAGTATTTT
TRBJ1-5,TRBV19,NA,many,CASTNRRGGDQPQHF,TGTGCCAGTACCAATCGGCGCGGGGGAGATCAGCCCCAGCATTTT
TRBJ2-7,TRBV13,TRBD2,many,CASSSDTSGRDEQYF,TGTGCCAGCAGTTCGGACACTAGCGGGAGAGACGAGCAGTACTTC
TRBJ1-1,TRBV6-1,NA,many,CASRTKRTEVWGAFF,TGTGCCAGCAGAACTAAGAGGACAGAGGTATGGGGTGCTTTCTTT
TRBJ2-2,TRBV4-2,NA,many,CASSQHGGGTGELFF,TGTGCCAGCAGCCAGCACGGCGGCGGGACCGGGGAGCTGTTTTTT
TRBJ2-5,TRBV28,NA,many,CASSPIMSAGSF,TGTGCCAGCAGCCCCATAATGTCGGCAGGTAGTTTC
TRBJ1-2,TRBV7-9,NA,medium-sized,CASSFARDHYGYTF,TGTGCCAGCAGCTTCGCCAGGGACCACTATGGCTACACCTTC
TRBJ2-3,TRBV6-1,TRBD1,many,CASREGQGSTDTQYF,TGTGCCAGCAGAGAGGGACAGGGCAGCACAGATACGCAGTATTTT
TRBJ1-6,TRBV20-1,NA,many,CSARAGTYNSPLHF,TGCAGTGCTAGGGCCGGGACATATAATTCACCCCTCCACTTT
TRBJ1-2,TRBV12-3/TRBV12-4,NA,many,CASSLREGGRNGYTF,TGTGCCAGCAGTTTAAGGGAAGGAGGCAGAAACGGCTACACCTTC
TRBJ1-2,TRBV6-5,TRBD1,few,CASSLLTGGSYGYTF,TGTGCCAGCAGTTTATTGACAGGGGGCAGCTATGGCTACACCTTC